The 10 T cell receptor beta chains listed next were all sequenced from one sample in a study of early T cells in non-severe SARS-CoV-2 infection. MiXCR, applied by TCRdb to the 5' RACE reads, yields one record per CDR3 protein. This sample yields fewer than 80,000 distinct CDR3 sequences, of which roughly an eighth are seen a single time; approximately 5.2% belongs to the top ten. Input material: whole blood. Receptors originate from an adult who was a healthcare worker with PCR-confirmed SARS-CoV-2 infection or an uninfected control (not recorded which).

This clonotype was detected only a few times. CDR3 DNA sequence: TGTGCCAGCAGCTTCCGCGCGGGCGGATGGTACACTGAAGCTTTCTTT. This sequence encodes CASSFRAGGWYTEAFF. V gene TRBV7-8 combines with J gene TRBJ1-1; D gene ambiguous. Trimming left V 3 bases short and J 3 bases short, with 17 bases between. The CDR3 has 16 residues. Per the germline V gene, CDR1 is SGHVS and CDR2 is FQNEAQ.

The CDR3, as DNA: TGTGCCAGCAGCTACGCCGCATGGTCCCCAGATACGCAGTATTTT. Protein sequence: CASSYAAWSPDTQYF. V gene TRBV6-2 or TRBV6-3 combines with J gene TRBJ2-3, with D unresolved. The V gene's germline CDR1 is MNHEY and CDR2 SVGEGT. The CDR3 has 15 residues. V was trimmed by 6 bases and J by 4 bases, leaving 17 bases between them.

As to this clonotype: Just one base apart from a much larger clone, this may be a read error. The chain has TRBV2 and TRBJ1-6; D may be TRBD1 (5 bases). This CDR3 spans 14 amino acids. CDR1 is SNHLY and CDR2 is FYNNEI in the germline V gene. The ends were cut back, 5 bases at V and 9 bases at J, with 14 bases in the middle. The CDR3 spells CASSLQRQSSPLHF. The DNA for the CDR3 is TGTGCCAGCAGTCTACAGAGACAGAGTTCACCCCTCCACTTT.

V usage is TRBV29-1 and J usage is TRBJ1-2; the D is unclear. With 6 bases removed from V and 7 bases from J, the gap between germline ends came to 6 bases. CDR3 length: 9 amino acids. Germline CDR1 SQVTM, CDR2 ANQGSEA. CDR3 loop: CSVTPGYTF. Here the CDR3 DNA reads TGCAGCGTCACTCCTGGCTACACCTTC.

The genes are TRBV2 and TRBJ1-1; 7 bases align to TRBD1. V was pared by 7 bases and J by 6 bases, with 14 bases of the junction left unmatched. The CDR3 totals 15 residues. Per germline, CDR1 SNHLY and CDR2 FYNNEI. CDR3 sequence reads: CASTSRGGGIPEAFF. The CDR3 DNA reads TGTGCCAGCACCTCCCGAGGGGGCGGGATCCCTGAAGCTTTCTTT.

This clonotype was seen many times. The chain combines TRBV7-9 with TRBJ2-7; TRBD1 is a possible D gene (6 bases). CDR1 SEHNR and CDR2 FQNEAQ come from the germline V gene (reference sequence). The V end was cut by 0 bases, the J end by 5 bases, with 14 bases between. The CDR3 extends over 15 amino acids. The CDR3: CASSLATGLVHEQYF. The CDR3, as DNA: TGTGCCAGCAGCTTAGCCACAGGGTTGGTCCACGAGCAGTACTTC.

This clonotype has ten or more counts. J is TRBJ2-5 and V is TRBV5-5; D may match TRBD1 or TRBD2 (7 bases each). The ends were cut back, 0 bases at V and 0 bases at J, with 15 bases in the middle. The CDR3 runs to 17 residues. Germline V gives CDR1 SGHKS, CDR2 YYEKEE (reference sequence). CDR3 bases: TGTGCCAGCAGCTTGGGACAGGGAGGGTCGTACCAAGAGACCCAGTACTTC. Protein sequence: CASSLGQGGSYQETQYF.

This clonotype was found a few times. The chain carries TRBV12-3 or TRBV12-4 and TRBJ1-2; D unresolved. The CDR3 runs 15 residues. Trimming pared 6 bases from V and 4 bases from J, leaving 18 bases between. In DNA form, the CDR3 reads TGTGCCAGCAGCCCACCCCTGCTAGGCGGCTATGGCTACACCTTC. Protein: CASSPPLLGGYGYTF.

This clonotype was seen a few times. The chain carries TRBV27 and TRBJ1-6; weak D call: TRBD1 (5 bases). The CDR3 loop spans 18 amino acids. The ends were cut back, 2 bases at V and 0 bases at J, with 14 bases in the middle. CDR1 and CDR2 (germline): MNHEY, SMNVEV (reference sequence). The chain's CDR3 is CASSLIAGGSSYNSPLHF. The CDR3 DNA reads as TGTGCCAGCAGTTTAATCGCTGGGGGTAGCTCCTATAATTCACCCCTCCACTTT.

This clonotype was seen a few times. The rearrangement joins TRBV29-1 to TRBJ2-5, with D tentatively TRBD2 (5 bases). This CDR3 contains 12 residues. In germline, CDR1 is SQVTM, CDR2 ANQGSEA. V lost 4 bases, J lost 4 bases, and 10 bases lay in between. CDR3 protein: CSVATGRETQYF. CDR3 coding DNA: TGCAGCGTTGCGACGGGGAGAGAGACCCAGTACTTC.